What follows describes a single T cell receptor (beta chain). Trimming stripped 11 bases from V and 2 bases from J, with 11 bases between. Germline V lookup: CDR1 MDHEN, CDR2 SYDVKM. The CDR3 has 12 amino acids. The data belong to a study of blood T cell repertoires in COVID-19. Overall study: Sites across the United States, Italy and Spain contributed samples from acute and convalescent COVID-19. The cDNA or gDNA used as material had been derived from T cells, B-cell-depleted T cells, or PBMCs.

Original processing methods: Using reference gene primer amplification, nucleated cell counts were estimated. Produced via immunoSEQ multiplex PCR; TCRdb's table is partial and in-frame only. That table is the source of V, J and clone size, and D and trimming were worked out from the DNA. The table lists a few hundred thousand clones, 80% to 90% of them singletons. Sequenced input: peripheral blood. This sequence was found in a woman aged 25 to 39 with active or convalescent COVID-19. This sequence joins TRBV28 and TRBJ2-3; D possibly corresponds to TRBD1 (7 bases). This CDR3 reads CASEGATDTQYF. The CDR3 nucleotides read TGTGCCTCGGAGGGGGCCACAGATACGCAGTATTTT.